The rows below give T cell receptor beta chains drawn from one sample of a study of cytomegalovirus exposure and HLA in healthy donors. Assay: immunoSEQ multiplex PCR; the TCRdb copy retains only in-frame clones and omits some. The specimen's table records around 97,000 clones. Sequencing used PBMCs. These TCRs come from a man aged 40-50 years in good health and CMV-seronegative. Each CDR3 is given with its conserved first and last residue. The order of the fields is J gene, V gene, D gene, CDR3 DNA, CDR3 protein. A D gene is named only where the DNA matches it firmly.

>TRBJ1-1|TRBV6-5|-
TGTGCCAGCAGTTACTATGGAGGGACTGAAGCTTTCTTT
CASSYYGGTEAFF
>TRBJ1-1|TRBV30|-
TGTGCCTGGAATAGACAGCCAAACACTGAAGCTTTCTTT
CAWNRQPNTEAFF
>TRBJ2-7|TRBV27|-
TGTGCCAGCAGGACCCCTCAGGGGCGGGTCTCCTACGAGCAGTACTTC
CASRTPQGRVSYEQYF
>TRBJ2-3|TRBV11-2|-
TGTGCCAGCAGCTCCCAGGGCCTAACCTCTAGCACAGATACGCAGTATTTT
CASSSQGLTSSTDTQYF
>TRBJ1-2|TRBV27|TRBD1
TGTGCCAGCAGTTTATTAGGACAGGGTAGCTATGGCTACACCTTC
CASSLLGQGSYGYTF
>TRBJ2-1|TRBV30|TRBD2
TGTGCCTGGAGTGTTCGGGCGGGAGCCTACAATGAGCAGTTCTTC
CAWSVRAGAYNEQFF
>TRBJ2-7|TRBV6-5|-
TGTGCCAGCAGTTCTCCCTTAGGCGGCGAGCAGTACTTC
CASSSPLGGEQYF
>TRBJ2-3|TRBV7-9|TRBD2
TGTGCCAGCTCCCTTCGGACTAGCGGGAAGACAGATACGCAGTATTTT
CASSLRTSGKTDTQYF
>TRBJ2-2|TRBV2|-
TGTGCCAGCAGTCGACAACTCACCGGGGAGCTGTTTTTT
CASSRQLTGELFF
>TRBJ2-1|TRBV13|TRBD2
TGTGCCAGTAAAGACTATCGGGGGGAGAACTACAATGAGCAGTTCTTC
CASKDYRGENYNEQFF
>TRBJ1-2|TRBV9|-
TGTGCCAGCAGCGTAGCTAAGGCTGGGCTTTATGGCTACACCTTC
CASSVAKAGLYGYTF
>TRBJ1-1|TRBV7-9|TRBD1
TGTGCCAGCAGCTTCGACCAATTAGGACAGGGGACCTTGAACACTGAAGCTTTCTTT
CASSFDQLGQGTLNTEAFF
>TRBJ2-1|TRBV10-1|-
TGCGCCAGCAGTGAGTATCTAGCAGCCCCCACCGATGAGCAGTTCTTC
CASSEYLAAPTDEQFF
>TRBJ2-7|TRBV30|TRBD1
TGTGCCTGGAGTGAGGGGACAGGGGGCAATTCCTACGAGCAGTACTTC
CAWSEGTGGNSYEQYF
>TRBJ1-6|TRBV6-1|-
TGTGCCAGCCGGGCGGGCCTCAATTCACCCCTCCACTTT
CASRAGLNSPLHF
>TRBJ2-7|TRBV11-2|-
TGTGCCAGCAGCCCCCAGGCGGGAACCTACGAGCAGTACTTC
CASSPQAGTYEQYF
>TRBJ2-2|TRBV7-2|-
TGTGCCAGCAGCTTCCAGACAGGAAACACCGGGGAGCTGTTTTTT
CASSFQTGNTGELFF
>TRBJ1-3|TRBV7-6|-
TGTGCCAGCAGCTTAGGACAGGCGGAAAACACCATATATTTT
CASSLGQAENTIYF
>TRBJ2-7|TRBV2|-
TGTGCCAGCAGTGGAAACGCGGGATCCTACGAGCAGTACTTC
CASSGNAGSYEQYF
>TRBJ2-7|TRBV27|-
TGTGCCAGCAGTTTGTCTTCAGGGACTCTTATCAGCGGCTACGAGCAGTACTTC
CASSLSSGTLISGYEQYF
>TRBJ1-5|TRBV27|-
TGTGCCAGCAGTTTGCAGTATAGCAATCAGCCCCAGCATTTT
CASSLQYSNQPQHF
>TRBJ2-3|TRBV29-1|-
TGCAGCGTTGGGGGGGAGCCCACAGATACGCAGTATTTT
CSVGGEPTDTQYF
>TRBJ2-6|TRBV30|-
TGTGCCTGGAGTGTACTTCCCCCAGGGTCTGGGGCCAACGTCCTGACTTTC
CAWSVLPPGSGANVLTF
>TRBJ2-7|TRBV10-1|TRBD1
TGCGCCAGCAGTACCCAGGACAGGGGAAATTTTGACGAGCAGTACTTC
CASSTQDRGNFDEQYF
>TRBJ2-7|TRBV19|-
TGTGCCAGTAGTAGGCGCCTGAGCAGGGGAGAGTCCGAGCAGTACTTC
CASSRRLSRGESEQYF
>TRBJ2-7|TRBV6-5|TRBD1
TGTGCCAGCCAGAGGGACAGGGGGTACGAGCAGTACTTC
CASQRDRGYEQYF
>TRBJ1-1|TRBV6-5|TRBD1
TGTGCCAGCAGTATTCAGACAGGGGGTCAAACTGAAGCTTTCTTT
CASSIQTGGQTEAFF
>TRBJ2-1|TRBV5-1|-
TGCGCCAGCAGCTTTGGGGGGACCGCCTACAATGAGCAGTTCTTC
CASSFGGTAYNEQFF
>TRBJ2-1|TRBV19|TRBD1
TGTGCCAGTAGTCCGAGACAGGGCTACAATGAGCAGTTCTTC
CASSPRQGYNEQFF
>TRBJ2-1|TRBV7-2|TRBD2
TGTGCCAGCAGCACAACTAGCGGCTCCTACAATGAGCAGTTCTTC
CASSTTSGSYNEQFF
>TRBJ1-3|TRBV2|TRBD1
TGTGCCAGCAGCGCCGGGACAGGGGACCGCTCTGGAAACACCATATATTTT
CASSAGTGDRSGNTIYF
>TRBJ1-3|TRBV18|TRBD1
TGTGCCAGCTCAGCAACCGGGACAGGGGGCGAGAGAGGAAACACCATATATTTT
CASSATGTGGERGNTIYF
>TRBJ1-2|TRBV11-2|-
TGTGCCAGCAGCTTAGACAGTCGCTATGGCTACACCTTC
CASSLDSRYGYTF
>TRBJ2-7|TRBV30|-
TGTGCCTGGATTAGCGGCGGGCTCAAGCAGTACTTC
CAWISGGLKQYF
>TRBJ1-1|TRBV30|-
TGTGCCTGGAGTGGCGACCAGGATGGTAGAGCTTTCTTT
CAWSGDQDGRAFF
>TRBJ1-5|TRBV5-1|-
TGCGCCAGCAGCCCCGGAGGGATGGAAAATCAGCCCCAGCATTTT
CASSPGGMENQPQHF
>TRBJ2-1|TRBV11-3|TRBD2
TGTGCCAGCAGCCCTAGCGGGGGGAACAATGAGCAGTTCTTC
CASSPSGGNNEQFF
>TRBJ2-5|TRBV28|TRBD1
TGTGCCAGCAGTCCCGCCGGGACAGGAGACGAGACCCAGTACTTC
CASSPAGTGDETQYF
>TRBJ2-3|TRBV27|TRBD2
TGTGCCAGCAGTTTTTTAGCGGGATTATTCACAGATACGCAGTATTTT
CASSFLAGLFTDTQYF
>TRBJ2-7|TRBV10-1|TRBD2
TGCGCCAGCAGTGAGGCGGGGGGCTACGAGCAGTACTTC
CASSEAGGYEQYF
>TRBJ1-1|TRBV21-1|-
TGTGCCAGCAGCAAAGCAGTAAGGGGGCCTAACACTGAAGCTTTCTTT
CASSKAVRGPNTEAFF
>TRBJ1-3|TRBV29-1|-
TGCAGCGTTTCCGGGGGCTCTGGAAACACCATATATTTT
CSVSGGSGNTIYF
>TRBJ2-1|TRBV7-6|TRBD2
TGTGCCAGCAGCTTAGCGGATCTAGCGGGGGGCAATGAGCAGTTCTTC
CASSLADLAGGNEQFF
>TRBJ1-2|TRBV6-5|-
TGTGCCAGCAGGACGGGGGACTATAGCTACACCTTC
CASRTGDYSYTF
>TRBJ1-4|TRBV6-5|-
TGTGCCAGCAGTTACTCGCAGGGGCTTACTAATGAAAAACTGTTTTTT
CASSYSQGLTNEKLFF
>TRBJ1-1|TRBV19|TRBD1
TGTGCCAGTAGCAGACAGGGAATAGGCACTGAAGCTTTCTTT
CASSRQGIGTEAFF
>TRBJ2-7|TRBV5-1|-
TGCGCCAGCAGCCAGGACTCGGGGGCCTACGAGCAGTACTTC
CASSQDSGAYEQYF
>TRBJ1-2|TRBV27|TRBD1
TGTGCCAGCAGTTTATCTCTGCGCTTCAGGGGGCTCGAGGGCTACACCTTC
CASSLSLRFRGLEGYTF
>TRBJ2-7|TRBV4-3|-
TGCGCCAGCAGCCAGGGAGACAGGCCCTCCGAGCAGTACTTC
CASSQGDRPSEQYF
>TRBJ2-7|TRBV5-4|TRBD1
TGTGCCAGCAGCACTCCGGGACAGGGGGCAGGCGAGCAGTACTTC
CASSTPGQGAGEQYF
>TRBJ1-2|TRBV30|TRBD1
TGTGCCTGGAGTGTAAAGGTGACAGGGAGCGGCTACACCTTC
CAWSVKVTGSGYTF
>TRBJ2-5|TRBV11-2|TRBD2
TGTGCCAGCAGCTTAGGGACTAGCGGGGGGGCCGGTGAGACCCAGTACTTC
CASSLGTSGGAGETQYF
>TRBJ1-1|TRBV5-5|TRBD1
TGTGCCAGCAGCTTCCCGGAGACAGGGGGTGGCACTGAAGCTTTCTTT
CASSFPETGGGTEAFF
>TRBJ2-1|TRBV19|TRBD2
TGTGCCAGCAGACTAGCGGGAGGTTTTAGGAATGAGCAGTTCTTC
CASRLAGGFRNEQFF
>TRBJ2-5|TRBV4-3|TRBD2
TGCGCCAGCAGCCAAGAGTGGACTAGCGGGGGAGAGACCCAGTACTTC
CASSQEWTSGGETQYF
>TRBJ2-1|TRBV11-2|TRBD2
TGTGCCAGCAGCTTAGTGATTAGCGGGAGTCTTTTTCATGAGCAGTTCTTC
CASSLVISGSLFHEQFF
>TRBJ2-3|TRBV6-1|-
TGTGCCAGCAGTGAGACAGTTCGTAGCACAGATACGCAGTATTTT
CASSETVRSTDTQYF